This TCR beta chain was sequenced during a study of T-cell reconstitution after alpha-beta-depleted transplantation in children. The V and J ends lost 6 bases and 0 bases, in that order; junction bases with no gene match: 11. CDR1 and CDR2 (germline): MNHEY, SVGEGT. This CDR3 is 17 amino acids long. TCRbeta library construction was performed incorporating unique molecular identifiers. One entry per CDR3 protein, called by TCRdb with MiXCR from the PCR reads. The table shows just under 550,000 distinct CDR3 sequences, with approximately 16% occurring only once. This chain connects TRBV6-2 or TRBV6-3 to TRBJ2-3; TRBD1 aligns across 8 bases. Source: PBMCs from the stem cell graft donor, taken from the stem cell graft. This clonotype was obtained from a human donor who donated a stem cell graft to a child with acute lymphoblastic leukemia. CDR3 region: CASRPILRDRSTDTQYF. The CDR3 bases are TGTGCCAGCAGGCCCATCCTCCGGGACAGGAGCACAGATACGCAGTATTTT.